A selection of T cell receptor beta chains follows, all from one sample in a study of OX40 agonist ivuxolimab in advanced cancers. TCRdb keeps only in-frame clones here, not all; method: immunoSEQ multiplex PCR. The table has approximately 37,000 clones, around 70% seen once. The sample in question was CD4+ or CD8+ T cells sorted from blood, obtained in a trial of the OX40 agonist ivuxolimab. Source of these receptors: an adult with an advanced solid tumor such as melanoma, head and neck, liver or kidney cancer. Both conserved end residues are part of each CDR3. The D gene is left open where the match is weak. Where a row states a size, it is once, few, many or the class of an expanded clone; other rows omit it.

size: few; V: TRBV2; J: TRBJ1-6; D: -; DNA: TGTGCCAGCAGTGAAAGGGGCGTATTAACCTCCTATAATTCACCCCTCCACTTT; CDR3: CASSERGVLTSYNSPLHF
size: -; V: TRBV6-6; J: TRBJ1-3; D: -; DNA: TGTGCCAGCAGTTACTCCATGGGGGACTCTGGAAACACCATATATTTT; CDR3: CASSYSMGDSGNTIYF
size: -; V: TRBV10-3; J: TRBJ1-2; D: -; DNA: TGTGCCATCAGTGACGTCGGGGGCTACACCTTC; CDR3: CAISDVGGYTF
size: -; V: TRBV5-1; J: TRBJ2-3; D: TRBD2; DNA: TGCGCCAGCAGCCCCCTAGCGGGGGGCACAGATACGCAGTATTTT; CDR3: CASSPLAGGTDTQYF
size: once; V: TRBV7-6; J: TRBJ1-4; D: -; DNA: TGTGCCAGCAGCCGGGGTCCCTTCATCGCAACTAATGAAAAACTGTTTTTT; CDR3: CASSRGPFIATNEKLFF
size: few; V: TRBV6-6; J: TRBJ1-2; D: -; DNA: TGTGCCAGCAGGTCCCCAGCCTTGAGGGCTAGTGGCTACACCTTC; CDR3: CASRSPALRASGYTF
size: few; V: TRBV6-5; J: TRBJ1-2; D: -; DNA: TGTGCCAGCAGTTTGACAGCTAACTATGGCTACACCTTC; CDR3: CASSLTANYGYTF
size: few; V: TRBV5-6; J: TRBJ1-2; D: TRBD1; DNA: TGTGCCAGCAGCTTGGACAGGGGGCCTGGCTACACCTTC; CDR3: CASSLDRGPGYTF
size: -; V: TRBV7-2; J: TRBJ1-1; D: -; DNA: TGTGCCAGCAGCTGGGGGATAAGCACTGAAGCTTTCTTT; CDR3: CASSWGISTEAFF
size: -; V: TRBV11-2; J: TRBJ2-7; D: -; DNA: TGTGCCAGCAGCCAAGACCCGGCACAGGGCTCCTACGAGCAGTACTTC; CDR3: CASSQDPAQGSYEQYF
size: once; V: TRBV7-3; J: TRBJ2-1; D: TRBD1; DNA: TGTGCCAGCAGCTCCCCGGGACAGGGGTTCGATGAGCAGTTCTTC; CDR3: CASSSPGQGFDEQFF
size: few; V: TRBV29-1; J: TRBJ2-1; D: -; DNA: TGCAGCCATACAGGAACCATCTACAATGAGCAGTTCTTC; CDR3: CSHTGTIYNEQFF
size: -; V: TRBV5-1; J: TRBJ1-4; D: -; DNA: TGCGCCAGCAGCCCTACCGAGAGACAGAGAAATGAAAAACTGTTTTTT; CDR3: CASSPTERQRNEKLFF
size: -; V: TRBV13; J: TRBJ2-3; D: TRBD1; DNA: TGTGCCAGCAGCTTGGGACAGGGGAGCATCGGCCCAGAGTATTTCGCAGATACGCAGTATTTT; CDR3: CASSLGQGSIGPEYFADTQYF
size: -; V: TRBV6-5; J: TRBJ1-6; D: TRBD1; DNA: TGTGCCAGCAGTAGGACAGGGGAATCACCCCTCCACTTT; CDR3: CASSRTGESPLHF
size: -; V: TRBV28; J: TRBJ2-7; D: -; DNA: TGTGCCAGCAGTATGGGGGTCGGCGAGCAGTACTTC; CDR3: CASSMGVGEQYF
size: once; V: TRBV6-1; J: TRBJ1-1; D: -; DNA: TGTGCCAGCAGTGAAGTTATCAGACTTTGGGACACTGAAGCTTTCTTT; CDR3: CASSEVIRLWDTEAFF
size: -; V: TRBV6-5; J: TRBJ1-2; D: TRBD1; DNA: TGTGCCAGCACTCATCGACAGGGGGATCGGTATGGCTACACCTTC; CDR3: CASTHRQGDRYGYTF
size: -; V: TRBV7-8; J: TRBJ1-1; D: -; DNA: TGTGCCAGCAGCTTAAGGCGGAACACTGAAGCTTTCTTT; CDR3: CASSLRRNTEAFF
size: -; V: TRBV18; J: TRBJ1-1; D: TRBD1; DNA: TGTGCCAGCTCACCCGACAGGGTTTTGAACACTGAAGCTTTCTTT; CDR3: CASSPDRVLNTEAFF
size: -; V: TRBV7-8; J: TRBJ2-3; D: -; DNA: TGTGCCAGCAGCCCTGTGGCGGGGGCGGGAGATACGCAGTATTTT; CDR3: CASSPVAGAGDTQYF
size: -; V: TRBV7-9; J: TRBJ2-3; D: -; DNA: TGTGCCAGCAGCCAGCCTGCGGCAGGGGTTACGCAGTATTTT; CDR3: CASSQPAAGVTQYF
size: -; V: TRBV2; J: TRBJ1-1; D: -; DNA: TGTGCCAGCAGCCGGCTTCAGGACACTGAAGCTTTCTTT; CDR3: CASSRLQDTEAFF
size: -; V: TRBV5-1; J: TRBJ2-5; D: -; DNA: TGCGCCAGCAGCTTGGTCGGTGAGACCCAGTACTTC; CDR3: CASSLVGETQYF
size: few; V: TRBV9; J: TRBJ2-7; D: -; DNA: TGTGCCAGCAGCGTATTAGGGGCGAACGAGCAGTACTTC; CDR3: CASSVLGANEQYF
size: -; V: TRBV5-1; J: TRBJ2-5; D: TRBD1; DNA: TGCGCCAGCAGCCAGAATCTTCGACAGGGGCCAAAGACCCAGTACTTC; CDR3: CASSQNLRQGPKTQYF
size: few; V: TRBV28; J: TRBJ1-2; D: -; DNA: TGTGCCAGCGAAATAAAGGGGGATGGCTACACCTTC; CDR3: CASEIKGDGYTF
size: -; V: TRBV7-9; J: TRBJ1-2; D: -; DNA: TGTGCCAGCAGCTTAGAGGGCCGAGGGACGGCTAACTATGGCTACACCTTC; CDR3: CASSLEGRGTANYGYTF
size: few; V: TRBV4-1; J: TRBJ2-4; D: TRBD1; DNA: TGCGCCAGCAGCCAAGCACAGGGGGTTTCCAAAAACATTCAGTACTTC; CDR3: CASSQAQGVSKNIQYF
size: few; V: TRBV7-8; J: TRBJ1-1; D: TRBD1; DNA: TGTGCCAGCAGCCGAGGGGGCTGGGGCACTGAAGCTTTCTTT; CDR3: CASSRGGWGTEAFF
size: once; V: TRBV29-1; J: TRBJ1-2; D: -; DNA: TGCAGCGTTGATGATTTAAACAGGGACGGGGGTTACTATGGCTACACCTTC; CDR3: CSVDDLNRDGGYYGYTF
size: -; V: TRBV7-2; J: TRBJ2-1; D: TRBD2; DNA: TGTGCCAGCAGCTTAGACGGCGGGGGGGGATACAATGAGCAGTTCTTC; CDR3: CASSLDGGGGYNEQFF
size: -; V: TRBV9; J: TRBJ2-7; D: -; DNA: TGTGCCAGCAGCGCGAACCCCGGGGCCTACGAGCAGTACTTC; CDR3: CASSANPGAYEQYF
size: medium-sized; V: TRBV7-2; J: TRBJ1-2; D: -; DNA: TGTGCCAGCAGCGAAGGGGGTTTAGATGGCTACACCTTC; CDR3: CASSEGGLDGYTF
size: few; V: TRBV2; J: TRBJ2-6; D: -; DNA: TGTGCCAGCAGTGACGCCCAGATCCTCCCCAACGTCCTGACTTTC; CDR3: CASSDAQILPNVLTF
size: -; V: TRBV9; J: TRBJ2-2; D: -; DNA: TGTGCCAGCAGCGCCGAGACAGGAACGGGGGAGCTGTTTTTT; CDR3: CASSAETGTGELFF
size: -; V: TRBV5-1; J: TRBJ2-5; D: -; DNA: TGCGCCAGCGGCTCTCCCCAGGAGTCAGAGACCCAGTACTTC; CDR3: CASGSPQESETQYF
size: -; V: TRBV6-6; J: TRBJ1-1; D: -; DNA: TGTGCCAGCAGCTTAGTGGTCACTGAAGCTTTCTTT; CDR3: CASSLVVTEAFF
size: -; V: TRBV11-2; J: TRBJ1-2; D: -; DNA: TGTGCCAGCAGCTTAACATATGGCTACACCTTC; CDR3: CASSLTYGYTF
size: -; V: TRBV19; J: TRBJ1-2; D: -; DNA: TGTGCCAGTACCCCCACCGATGGGGGTAACTATGGCTACACCTTC; CDR3: CASTPTDGGNYGYTF
size: -; V: TRBV7-9; J: TRBJ2-5; D: -; DNA: TGTGCCAGCAGCTTACCTCCGGGGATCGGAGAGACCCAGTACTTC; CDR3: CASSLPPGIGETQYF
size: few; V: TRBV2; J: TRBJ2-2; D: -; DNA: TGTGCCAGCAGTGAAGGGACAGAAAAGGGGGAGCTGTTTTTT; CDR3: CASSEGTEKGELFF
size: once; V: TRBV5-1; J: TRBJ2-3; D: TRBD2; DNA: TGCGCCAGCACCGGGACTAGCGGGCGCACAGATACGCAGTATTTT; CDR3: CASTGTSGRTDTQYF
size: once; V: TRBV7-3; J: TRBJ2-1; D: -; DNA: TGTGCCAGCAGCTTCACGCCAAACAATGAGCAGTTCTTC; CDR3: CASSFTPNNEQFF
size: -; V: TRBV30; J: TRBJ2-4; D: TRBD1; DNA: TGTGCCTGGAGAGAAATCAGGGGGGCCAAAAACATTCAGTACTTC; CDR3: CAWREIRGAKNIQYF
size: few; V: TRBV7-6; J: TRBJ1-3; D: -; DNA: TGTGCCAGCAGCTTCGCGGGACAACAGGGCTCTGGAAACACCATATATTTT; CDR3: CASSFAGQQGSGNTIYF
size: -; V: TRBV2; J: TRBJ1-1; D: -; DNA: TGTGCCAGCACCCTGGACAGACACACTGAAGCTTTCTTT; CDR3: CASTLDRHTEAFF
size: few; V: TRBV9; J: TRBJ1-3; D: -; DNA: TGTGCCAGCAGCTCTAGGGCGGGTTTGGAAAACACCATATATTTT; CDR3: CASSSRAGLENTIYF
size: -; V: TRBV7-2; J: TRBJ1-1; D: -; DNA: TGTGCCAGCAGCTTATATGGCACAATGAACACTGAAGCTTTCTTT; CDR3: CASSLYGTMNTEAFF
size: -; V: TRBV5-1; J: TRBJ2-2; D: TRBD1; DNA: TGCGCCAGCAGCTTCCAGGGGGCGCCCGGGGAGCTGTTTTTT; CDR3: CASSFQGAPGELFF
size: -; V: TRBV5-1; J: TRBJ2-1; D: -; DNA: TGCGCCAGCAGCTTGGCCGGGACCACCCTGGGTAATGAGCAGTTCTTC; CDR3: CASSLAGTTLGNEQFF
size: once; V: TRBV29-1; J: TRBJ1-2; D: -; DNA: TGCAGCGTTGATTCAGGAATTGGCTACACCTTC; CDR3: CSVDSGIGYTF
size: -; V: TRBV7-9; J: TRBJ2-1; D: TRBD1; DNA: TGTGCCAGCAGAGGGACAGGGGTATACAATGAGCAGTTCTTC; CDR3: CASRGTGVYNEQFF
size: -; V: TRBV5-1; J: TRBJ2-5; D: -; DNA: TGCGCCAGCAGCCGCCAGGTGGGGGCAGAGACCCAGTACTTC; CDR3: CASSRQVGAETQYF
size: -; V: TRBV29-1; J: TRBJ1-1; D: -; DNA: TGCAGCGTTGAAGACCCCGTGGAGGATAGAGCTTTCTTT; CDR3: CSVEDPVEDRAFF